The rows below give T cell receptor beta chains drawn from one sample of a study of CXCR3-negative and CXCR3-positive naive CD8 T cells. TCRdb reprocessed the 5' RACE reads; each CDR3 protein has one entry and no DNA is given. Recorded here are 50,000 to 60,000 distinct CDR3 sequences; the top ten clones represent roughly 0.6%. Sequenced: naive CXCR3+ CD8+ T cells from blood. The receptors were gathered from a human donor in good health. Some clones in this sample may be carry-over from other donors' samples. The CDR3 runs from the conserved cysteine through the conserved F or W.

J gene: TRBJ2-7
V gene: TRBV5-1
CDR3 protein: CASSYGFTYEQYF

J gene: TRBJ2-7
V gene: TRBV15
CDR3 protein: CATSSSDGGWVFDEQYF

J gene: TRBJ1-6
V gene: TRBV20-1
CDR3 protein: CSAKGTGGSSPLHF

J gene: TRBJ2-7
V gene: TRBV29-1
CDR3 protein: CSALGTREQYF

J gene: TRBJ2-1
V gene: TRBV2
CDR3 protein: CASSNPWVSSYNEQFF

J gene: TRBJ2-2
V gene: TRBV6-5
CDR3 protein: CASTLGGPDTGELFF

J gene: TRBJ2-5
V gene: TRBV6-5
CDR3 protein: CASSYGVRGGARETQYF

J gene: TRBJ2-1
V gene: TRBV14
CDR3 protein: CASSQDYTGVTVGEQFF

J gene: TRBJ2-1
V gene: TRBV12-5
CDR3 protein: CASGLVHQYNEQFF

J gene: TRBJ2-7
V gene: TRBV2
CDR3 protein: CASSPTSGGSYEQYF